This T cell receptor (beta chain) was profiled in a study of cytomegalovirus exposure and HLA in healthy donors. Overall study results and limits: In vitro experiments confirmed that three CMV-associated chains were specific for CMV antigens. Cytomegalovirus status, reportedly, was diagnosed with high specificity and sensitivity by the classifier.

In regard to this clone: The target antigen is unknown.

Using immunoSEQ multiplex PCR, the repertoire was profiled, and TCRdb retains in-frame clones only, with some absent. The sample shows roughly 100,000 clones, about 87% of them seen only once. The V gene's germline CDR1 is ENHRY and CDR2 SYGVKD. Trimming left V 2 bases short and J 10 bases short, with 14 bases between. The CDR3 length is 14 residues. This sequence was found in a woman in her late teens or twenties in good health and CMV-seropositive. The specimen was PBMCs. The genes are TRBV10-3 and TRBJ2-2; D unresolved. The DNA of the CDR3 is TGTGCCATCAGTGAGGGGCGTTCTTTCCAGGAGCTGTTTTTT. Its protein product is CAISEGRSFQELFF.